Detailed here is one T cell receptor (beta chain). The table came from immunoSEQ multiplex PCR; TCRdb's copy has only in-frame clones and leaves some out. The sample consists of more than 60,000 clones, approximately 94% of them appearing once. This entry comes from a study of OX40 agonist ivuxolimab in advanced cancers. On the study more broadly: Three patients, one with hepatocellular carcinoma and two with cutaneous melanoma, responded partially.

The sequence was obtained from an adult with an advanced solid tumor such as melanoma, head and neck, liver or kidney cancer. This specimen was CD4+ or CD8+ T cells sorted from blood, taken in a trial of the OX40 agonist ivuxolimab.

The CDR3 coding sequence is TGTGCCAGCAGCTTAGTTGGAGCCTATAATGAAAAACTGTTTTTT. This translates into CASSLVGAYNEKLFF. The chain uses TRBV11-3 and TRBJ1-4, with D unresolved. The germline CDR1 and CDR2 sequences are SGHNT and YENEEA. V was pared by 1 base and J by 4 bases, with 10 bases between. This CDR3 contains 15 residues.